This is a list of T cell receptor beta chains from one sample in a study of blood T cell repertoires in COVID-19. The method was immunoSEQ multiplex PCR; TCRdb's version includes in-frame clones alone and lacks a portion of them. This sample carries roughly 150,000 clones, 84% of them seen once, and the ten largest clones take around 9.8%. Sample: peripheral blood. Every receptor here comes from a woman aged 45 to 65 with acute or convalescent COVID-19. CDR3s include the opening cysteine and the closing phenylalanine or tryptophan. The order of the fields is CDR3 length, V gene, J gene, CDR3 protein.

cdr3_length: 14
v_call: TRBV7-6
j_call: TRBJ2-5
cdr3_aa: CASSLSGYQETQYF

cdr3_length: 18
v_call: TRBV1
j_call: TRBJ2-3
cdr3_aa: CTSSQENRLGEGTDTQYF

cdr3_length: 14
v_call: TRBV9
j_call: TRBJ1-3
cdr3_aa: CASSVEAGGNTIYF

cdr3_length: 13
v_call: TRBV27
j_call: TRBJ1-1
cdr3_aa: CASSPQEGTEAFF

cdr3_length: 14
v_call: TRBV7-3
j_call: TRBJ1-2
cdr3_aa: CASSLGTGGYGYTF

cdr3_length: 17
v_call: TRBV2
j_call: TRBJ1-2
cdr3_aa: CASSTNRESVRSYGYTF

cdr3_length: 16
v_call: TRBV7-2
j_call: TRBJ2-2
cdr3_aa: CASRDPGLAFAGELFF

cdr3_length: 14
v_call: TRBV9
j_call: TRBJ1-1
cdr3_aa: CASSSFDRGTEAFF

cdr3_length: 11
v_call: TRBV6-5
j_call: TRBJ2-7
cdr3_aa: CASTLYHEQYF

cdr3_length: 15
v_call: TRBV6-5
j_call: TRBJ1-5
cdr3_aa: CASSSGQGAYRPQHF

cdr3_length: 15
v_call: TRBV24-1
j_call: TRBJ2-1
cdr3_aa: CATSTSGSSYNEQFF

cdr3_length: 16
v_call: TRBV5-1
j_call: TRBJ2-3
cdr3_aa: CASSLSGSTSTDTQYF

cdr3_length: 17
v_call: TRBV7-2
j_call: TRBJ2-4
cdr3_aa: CASSLVVDRGVKNIQYF

cdr3_length: 18
v_call: TRBV28
j_call: TRBJ2-1
cdr3_aa: CASSPPPVRDWQYNEQFF

cdr3_length: 15
v_call: TRBV28
j_call: TRBJ2-7
cdr3_aa: CASSPGGQGSYEQYF

cdr3_length: 15
v_call: TRBV18
j_call: TRBJ1-2
cdr3_aa: CASRQALDSNYGYTF

cdr3_length: 13
v_call: TRBV5-1
j_call: TRBJ2-1
cdr3_aa: CASSLDRANEQFF

cdr3_length: 15
v_call: TRBV6-5
j_call: TRBJ1-6
cdr3_aa: CASCSQGSGDSPLHF

cdr3_length: 14
v_call: TRBV6-1
j_call: TRBJ2-3
cdr3_aa: CASSESGDLNTQYF

cdr3_length: 16
v_call: TRBV10-3
j_call: TRBJ2-2
cdr3_aa: CAISVMRGGLNGELFF

cdr3_length: 14
v_call: TRBV7-2
j_call: TRBJ2-1
cdr3_aa: CASARGGGYNEQFF

cdr3_length: 15
v_call: TRBV5-1
j_call: TRBJ2-7
cdr3_aa: CASSFSAQGAYEQYF

cdr3_length: 14
v_call: TRBV6-2/TRBV6-3
j_call: TRBJ2-7
cdr3_aa: CASSTGGTAYEQYF

cdr3_length: 14
v_call: TRBV2
j_call: TRBJ1-2
cdr3_aa: CASSEPQGIVGYTF

cdr3_length: 15
v_call: TRBV5-1
j_call: TRBJ2-5
cdr3_aa: CASSFGTGVRETQYF

cdr3_length: 13
v_call: TRBV6-5
j_call: TRBJ1-4
cdr3_aa: CASMVAGSEKLFF

cdr3_length: 14
v_call: TRBV7-2
j_call: TRBJ2-2
cdr3_aa: CASSLKRGTGELFF

cdr3_length: 14
v_call: TRBV29-1
j_call: TRBJ2-2
cdr3_aa: CSGGQGLNTGELFF

cdr3_length: 16
v_call: TRBV9
j_call: TRBJ2-7
cdr3_aa: CASSVDAGQGAYEQYF

cdr3_length: 15
v_call: TRBV5-8
j_call: TRBJ2-7
cdr3_aa: CASSVRDYTGGEQYF

cdr3_length: 15
v_call: TRBV7-9
j_call: TRBJ1-6
cdr3_aa: CASSDGGWGNSPLHF

cdr3_length: 13
v_call: TRBV7-2
j_call: TRBJ2-7
cdr3_aa: CASTVRPSYEQYF

cdr3_length: 13
v_call: TRBV9
j_call: TRBJ1-5
cdr3_aa: CASSGVGGQPQHF

cdr3_length: 16
v_call: TRBV30
j_call: TRBJ1-6
cdr3_aa: CAWSLAPRGYNSPLHF

cdr3_length: 16
v_call: TRBV9
j_call: TRBJ2-5
cdr3_aa: CASSAGPDRAQETQYF

cdr3_length: 19
v_call: TRBV7-9
j_call: TRBJ1-3
cdr3_aa: CASSLKGTGWAISGNTIYF

cdr3_length: 13
v_call: TRBV29-1
j_call: TRBJ1-5
cdr3_aa: CSVSGGSNQPQHF